These 32 T cell receptor beta chains originate from one sample sequenced in a study of blood T cell repertoires in COVID-19. Sequencing was performed with immunoSEQ multiplex PCR; in TCRdb, only in-frame clones are kept and a portion is missing. The repertoire consists of over 250,000 clones, with about 89% occurring once and the leading ten covering roughly 8.3%. Sequencing input: PBMCs or T cells enriched from blood (not recorded which). Receptors were obtained from a man in his forties who had recovered from COVID-19.

The chain recombines TRBV24-1 with TRBJ1-1; 8 nucleotides agree with TRBD1. The CDR3 extends over 17 amino acids. V lost 5 bases and J lost 1; bases outside the gene matches: 11. Per germline, CDR1 KGHDR and CDR2 SFDVKD. The CDR3: CATSVAYGQGSNTEAFF. The DNA of the CDR3 is TGTGCCACCAGTGTAGCTTATGGACAGGGATCGAACACTGAAGCTTTCTTT.

The chain carries TRBV29-1 and TRBJ1-4, with a possible D match to TRBD1 (6 bases). The CDR3 length is 13 residues. Per germline, CDR1 SQVTM and CDR2 ANQGSEA. The ends were cut back, 6 bases at V and 8 bases at J, with 16 bases in the middle. The CDR3 is CSVPGGGAEKLFF. The CDR3 DNA reads TGCAGCGTGCCTGGCGGGGGCGCAGAAAAACTGTTTTTT.

J is TRBJ1-3 and V is TRBV27; the D gene is possibly TRBD1 (5 bases). This CDR3 contains 16 residues. V was pared by 3 bases and J by 0 bases, with 12 bases between. In germline, CDR1 is MNHEY, CDR2 SMNVEV (reference sequence). The CDR3: CASSLGPGASGNTIYF. The CDR3 DNA sequence: TGTGCCAGCAGTTTGGGACCGGGAGCCTCTGGAAACACCATATATTTT.

The chain joins TRBV19 to TRBJ1-4; TRBD1 aligns across 7 bases. This CDR3 has 16 residues. CDR1 is LNHDA and CDR2 is SQIVND in the germline V gene (reference sequence). J gave up 4 bases and V 5 bases, and 10 bases lay outside the gene matches. The CDR3 protein is CASSVTPGQFNEKLFF. The DNA of the CDR3 is TGTGCCAGTAGTGTTACCCCGGGACAGTTTAATGAAAAACTGTTTTTT.

This chain uses TRBV5-1 with TRBJ1-2; D may be TRBD1 (6 bases). The CDR3 consists of 13 residues. CDR1 and CDR2 (germline): SGHRS, YFSETQ. Between the trimmed V and J ends, which lost 3 bases and 5 bases, there was a span of 11 bases. CDR3 protein: CASSWGTTYGYTF. In DNA, the CDR3 is TGCGCCAGCAGCTGGGGGACAACTTATGGCTACACCTTC.

The CDR3 is CASSPLPTSGIQETQYF. The CDR3 region has the DNA TGTGCCAGCTCACCACTCCCGACTAGCGGGATCCAAGAGACCCAGTACTTC. This sequence joins TRBV18 and TRBJ2-5; 11 nucleotides align to TRBD2. This CDR3 is 17 amino acids long. J lost 1 base, V lost 1 base, and 5 bases had no gene match. Germline CDR1 reads KGHSH; CDR2 reads LQKENI.

The chain recombines TRBV5-4 with TRBJ2-1; 13 bases line up with TRBD2. Per the germline V gene, CDR1 is SGHNT and CDR2 is YYREEE (reference sequence). J lost 7 bases, V lost 5 bases, and 12 bases had no gene match. This CDR3 comprises 17 residues. CDR3 in DNA: TGTGCCAGCAGACCTCGGCCGGGACTAGCGGGAAAAAATGAGCAGTTCTTC. It is translated as CASRPRPGLAGKNEQFF.

The J gene is TRBJ2-7, the V gene TRBV28; 7 bases match TRBD2. Losses at the gene ends were 2 bases for V and 3 bases for J; bases not matched to a gene: 4. The CDR3 has 14 amino acids. Germline V gives CDR1 MDHEN, CDR2 SYDVKM. Here the CDR3 reads CASSLAGVFYEQYF. The CDR3 DNA sequence: TGTGCCAGCAGTTTAGCGGGAGTATTCTACGAGCAGTACTTC.

V is TRBV19 and J is TRBJ2-7; no definite D call. V shed 3 bases and J shed 2 bases, with 14 bases lying between them. The germline gives CDR1 LNHDA, CDR2 SQIVND (reference sequence). This CDR3 has 15 residues. CDR3: CASSISGLRTYEQYF. CDR3 DNA: TGTGCCAGTAGTATTTCGGGTCTTCGTACCTACGAGCAGTACTTC.

The chain joins TRBV5-1 to TRBJ2-1, with TRBD1 matching 8 bases. The CDR3 covers 14 residues. J lost 7 bases, V lost 4 bases, and 7 bases had no gene match. The V gene's germline CDR1 is SGHRS and CDR2 YFSETQ. This chain's CDR3 is CASSRSTGENEQFF. CDR3 coding DNA: TGCGCCAGCAGCAGGTCGACAGGGGAGAATGAGCAGTTCTTC.

The chain carries TRBV19 and TRBJ2-3; tentative D call: TRBD1 (6 bases). V lost 2 bases and J lost 4, with 16 bases in between. This CDR3 is built from 16 residues. Germline assignment: CDR1 LNHDA and CDR2 SQIVND (reference sequence). The CDR3 DNA is TGTGCCAGTAGTATATACACTATCAGGACAGCAGATACGCAGTATTTT. Translated: CASSIYTIRTADTQYF.

The rearrangement uses TRBV19 and TRBJ1-2; 9 bases are shared with TRBD1. V was clipped by 2 bases and J by 4 bases; unmatched bases: 11. Looked up from germline, CDR1 is LNHDA and CDR2 is SQIVND (reference sequence). The CDR3 covers 17 residues. The CDR3 here is CASSITSWTGESYGYTF. CDR3 nucleotide sequence: TGTGCCAGTAGTATAACTTCTTGGACAGGGGAGTCCTATGGCTACACCTTC.

This clone was detected only once. The CDR3 loop is CASSDGLATIYEQYF. Here the CDR3 DNA reads TGTGCCAGCAGTGATGGACTAGCGACTATCTACGAGCAGTACTTC. The V and J genes are TRBV6-1 and TRBJ2-7; 9 bases align to TRBD2. Germline assignment: CDR1 MNHNS and CDR2 SASEGT. The CDR3 loop spans 15 amino acids. V lost 3 bases and J lost 3; bases outside the gene matches: 6.

V is TRBV6-5 and J is TRBJ1-6, with TRBD1 identical over 7 bases. The CDR3 length is 15 residues. CDR1 MNHEY and CDR2 SVGAGI come from the germline V gene. V lost 6 bases to trimming and J lost 7 bases; unmatched junction nucleotides: 9. The CDR3 bases are TGTGCCAGCAGGAAGAGACAGGGAGAAAATTCACCCCTCCACTTT. Translating gives CASRKRQGENSPLHF.

The chain couples TRBV5-1 to TRBJ2-5, with TRBD1 matching 9 bases. The V gene end was trimmed by 1 base and the J gene end by 5 bases; junction bases not matched to a gene: 9. This CDR3 contains 16 residues. Germline V lookup: CDR1 SGHRS, CDR2 YFSETQ. The chain's CDR3 is CASSLRDRALGETQYF. The CDR3 region has the DNA TGCGCCAGCAGCTTGCGGGACAGGGCCCTCGGGGAGACCCAGTACTTC.

This chain uses TRBV9 with TRBJ1-6; tentatively, D is TRBD1 (5 bases). V dropped 9 bases and J dropped 7 bases, with 26 bases sitting between them. CDR1 SGDLS and CDR2 YYNGEE come from the germline V gene. This CDR3 is 17 amino acids long. The DNA of the CDR3 is TGTGCCACCATTCTCCGGCGGAGGGGCAGTTCAAATTCACCCCTCCACTTT. Its translation is CATILRRRGSSNSPLHF.

The CDR3 DNA reads as TGTGCCAGCAGCCCGGGACAGTACTACGAGCAGTACTTC. Encoded protein: CASSPGQYYEQYF. This chain links TRBV7-9 with TRBJ2-7; the match to TRBD1 covers 7 bases. After removal of 5 bases from V and 3 bases from J, the junction contained 4 bases not matched to a gene. CDR1 is SEHNR and CDR2 is FQNEAQ in the germline V gene (reference sequence). There are 13 residues in the CDR3.

V and J are TRBV4-2 and TRBJ1-4; the D gene is possibly TRBD1 (6 bases). Trimming left V 1 base short and J 5 bases short, with 11 bases between. The CDR3 spans 15 residues. Looked up from germline, CDR1 is LGHNA and CDR2 is YNFKEQ. CDR3 bases: TGTGCCAGCAGCCAAGTGACAGGACTCAATGAAAAACTGTTTTTT. It codes for CASSQVTGLNEKLFF.

The V call is TRBV18, the J call TRBJ2-3; no definite D call. The CDR3 spans 13 residues. Trimming stripped 3 bases from V and 1 base from J, with 5 bases between. Germline CDR1 reads KGHSH; CDR2 reads LQKENI. The CDR3 protein is CASSPTGTDTQYF. DNA of the CDR3: TGTGCCAGCTCACCCACAGGCACAGATACGCAGTATTTT.

The rearrangement uses TRBV3-1 (or the pseudogene TRBV3-2) and TRBJ2-7, with a tentative D call TRBD2 (5 bases). Trimming took off 1 base at V and 2 bases at J, with 27 bases between the two ends. In germline, CDR1 is LGHDT, CDR2 YNNKEL (reference sequence). The CDR3 is made up of 20 amino acids. CDR3 DNA sequence: TGTGCCAGCAGCCAAGGGAAGGGCACGGGATCCCGGGCGAGCCCCTACGAGCAGTACTTC. Translating it yields CASSQGKGTGSRASPYEQYF.

The J gene is TRBJ1-1, the V gene TRBV29-1, with 10 positions matching TRBD1. Germline V CDR1 and CDR2: SQVTM, ANQGSEA. V lost 7 bases and J lost 8; bases outside the gene matches: 10. This CDR3 is 13 amino acids long. The CDR3 loop reads CSGGQGQANEAFF. Here the CDR3 DNA reads TGCAGCGGGGGACAGGGGCAAGCCAACGAAGCTTTCTTT.

The chain links TRBV28 to TRBJ2-6; 9 bases match TRBD1. With V trimmed by 4 bases and J by 2 bases, 9 bases remained unmatched. This CDR3 spans 18 amino acids. The germline gives CDR1 MDHEN, CDR2 SYDVKM. CDR3 nucleotides: TGTGCCAGCAGTTCCCCGGGACAGGGATTTCCTGGGGCCAACGTCCTGACTTTC. Protein product: CASSSPGQGFPGANVLTF. Complete variable domain (other parts from reference TRBV28 and TRBJ2-6): DVKVTQSSRYLVKRTGEKVFLECVQDMDHENMFWYRQDPGLGLRLIYFSYDVKMKEKGDIPEGYSVSREKKERFSLILESASTNQTSMYLCASSSPGQGFPGANVLTFGAGSRLTVL.

J is TRBJ2-5 and V is TRBV14; 7 positions agree with TRBD2. The V gene's germline CDR1 is SGHDN and CDR2 FVKESK. The CDR3 is made up of 17 amino acids. Trimming at V came to 4 bases and at J to 5 bases, leaving 16 bases not matched to a gene. In DNA, the CDR3 is TGTGCCAGCAGCCGCGAAATGGCAGGAGGAGCGGGGGAGACCCAGTACTTC. Amino acid sequence: CASSREMAGGAGETQYF.

This chain connects TRBV29-1 to TRBJ2-1; TRBD1 might be the D (6 bases). This CDR3 is 16 amino acids long. The germline gives CDR1 SQVTM, CDR2 ANQGSEA. V dropped 2 bases and J dropped 0 bases, with 14 bases sitting between them. The CDR3 DNA follows: TGCAGCGTTGAACCCACAGGGATCAGCTCCTACAATGAGCAGTTCTTC. Residues: CSVEPTGISSYNEQFF.

This chain connects TRBV4-2 to TRBJ2-3, with 9 bases matching TRBD2. V shed 1 base, J shed 3 bases, and the junction held 5 bases outside the gene matches. Germline-derived CDR1 and CDR2 are LGHNA and YNFKEQ. This CDR3 is 16 amino acids long. CDR3 sequence reads: CASSQVSGGKTDTQYF. The CDR3 nucleotides are TGTGCCAGCAGCCAAGTAAGCGGGGGGAAAACAGATACGCAGTATTTT.

This clone has only one observation. V gene TRBV19 combines with J gene TRBJ2-2; the match to TRBD2 covers 11 bases. Per germline, CDR1 LNHDA and CDR2 SQIVND (reference sequence). Trimming took 4 bases from V and 7 from J; bases not matched to a gene: 11. The CDR3 length is 17 residues. This CDR3 reads CASSTPSLAGVVGELFF. The CDR3 DNA reads as TGTGCCAGTAGTACTCCCTCACTAGCGGGAGTTGTCGGGGAGCTGTTTTTT. Looking up the rest from reference TRBV19 and TRBJ2-2 gives the full variable domain: DGGITQSPKYLFRKEGQNVTLSCEQNLNHDAMYWYRQDPGQGLRLIYYSQIVNDFQKGDIAEGYSVSREKKESFPLTVTSAQKNPTAFYLCASSTPSLAGVVGELFFGEGSRLTVL.

CDR3 nucleotides: TGTGCCAGCAGTTACCAGGGGTTCGTCTACGAGCAGTACTTC. This encodes CASSYQGFVYEQYF. This chain uses TRBV6-7 with TRBJ2-7; possibly TRBD1 for D (6 bases). Being an ORF, TRBV6-7 has a function that is uncertain. With 2 bases removed from V and 3 bases from J, the gap between germline ends came to 11 bases. The CDR3 has 14 residues.

This clone occurred once. The chain carries TRBV6-5 and TRBJ1-5; D possibly corresponds to TRBD1 (6 bases). Germline CDR1 MNHEY, CDR2 SVGAGI. Trimming left V 5 bases short and J 6 bases short, with 17 bases between. CDR3 length: 15 amino acids. The CDR3 nucleotides read TGTGCCAGCAGTCCCGGGACATACGAATCTCAGCCCCAGCATTTT. Translation: CASSPGTYESQPQHF.

The chain carries TRBV3-1 (or the pseudogene TRBV3-2) and TRBJ2-7; TRBD2 is a possible D gene (6 bases). CDR3 size: 13 residues. V lost 6 bases, J lost 2 bases, and 11 bases lay in between. Germline loops: CDR1 LGHDT, CDR2 YNNKEL (reference sequence). The CDR3 region has the DNA TGTGCCAGCAGTGATCAGCGGGCCTACGAGCAGTACTTC. Amino acids: CASSDQRAYEQYF.

Of note for this clone: This specimen includes other DNA sequences encoding the same CDR3. The chain links TRBV3-1 (or the pseudogene TRBV3-2) to TRBJ1-1; the D gene is possibly TRBD1 (5 bases). This CDR3 comprises 15 residues. Trimming stripped 1 base from V and 2 bases from J, with 11 bases between. In germline, CDR1 is LGHDT, CDR2 YNNKEL (reference sequence). The CDR3 spells CASSQVWDSNTEAFF. The CDR3 DNA reads TGTGCCAGCAGCCAAGTGTGGGACTCTAACACTGAAGCTTTCTTT.

This clone is a singleton in its sample. The chain employs TRBV10-2 and TRBJ2-1; D is perhaps TRBD2 (5 bases). The CDR3 sequence is 12 residues long. Trimming removed 6 bases at V and 7 bases at J, with 10 bases between. Germline V gene lookup returns CDR1 WSHSY and CDR2 SAAADI. The CDR3 bases are TGCGCCAGCAGGTACACGGGGAATGAGCAGTTCTTC. Residues: CASRYTGNEQFF.

The V gene is TRBV27, the J gene TRBJ2-1; 13 bases fit TRBD2. CDR1 MNHEY and CDR2 SMNVEV come from the germline V gene (reference sequence). The CDR3 is 15 amino acids. V dropped 6 bases and J dropped 8; count of bases not matched to a gene: 7. In DNA, the CDR3 is TGTGCCAGCAGGAGAGGACTAGCGGGAGATTATGAGCAGTTCTTC. This translates into CASRRGLAGDYEQFF.